A selection of T cell receptor beta chains follows, all from one sample in a study of shared clonotypes between healthy human individuals. The table came from immunoSEQ multiplex PCR; TCRdb's copy has only in-frame clones and leaves some out. The sample lists about 680,000 clones; 90% to 95% were seen once. The specimen was naive CD8+ T cells sorted from blood. The source is a man younger than 45 in good health. The CDR3 runs from the conserved cysteine through the conserved F or W. Fields, in order: D gene, J gene, V gene, clone size, CDR3 DNA, CDR3 protein. D genes are given only for firm matches. The size of a clone is reported for some rows only, either as once, few or many, or as a class for expanded clones.

TRBD1	TRBJ1-5	TRBV6-5	NA	TGTGCCAGCAGGTGGACAGGTGATAGCAATCAGCCCCAGCATTTT	CASRWTGDSNQPQHF
NA	TRBJ2-7	TRBV2	NA	TGTGCCAGCAGTCGGGACTCCCAAGCCTCCGAGCAGTACTTC	CASSRDSQASEQYF
NA	TRBJ2-1	TRBV13	NA	TGTGCCAGCAGCCCACCCCCTTACAATGAGCAGTTCTTC	CASSPPPYNEQFF
NA	TRBJ2-4	TRBV7-9	NA	TGTGCCAGCAGCTTAAGTCCCACCCTAGCCAAAAACATTCAGTACTTC	CASSLSPTLAKNIQYF
NA	TRBJ2-2	TRBV14	once	TGTGCCAGCAGCCAATTCCGAAACCCGGGCACCGGGGAGCTGTTTTTT	CASSQFRNPGTGELFF
TRBD2	TRBJ2-2	TRBV15	NA	TGTGCCACCAGCAAAACACGCGGGGGGCCTAACGGGGAGCTGTTTTTT	CATSKTRGGPNGELFF
TRBD2	TRBJ2-1	TRBV4-3	NA	TGCGCCAGCAGCCAAGATAGCGGGGGTTACAATGAGCAGTTCTTC	CASSQDSGGYNEQFF
NA	TRBJ2-7	TRBV2	NA	TGTGCCAGCGCAGGCTACGAGCAGTACTTC	CASAGYEQYF
NA	TRBJ2-5	TRBV5-1	NA	TGCGCCAGCAGCTTGTCGGAGGTCCACTTTGGGGAGACCCAGTACTTC	CASSLSEVHFGETQYF
NA	TRBJ2-4	TRBV7-2	NA	TGTGCCAGCAGCTTATCGGTGTGGGAGGAGGGTTACATTCAGTACTTC	CASSLSVWEEGYIQYF
NA	TRBJ1-1	TRBV2	once	TGTGCCAGCATAGGCAGAACTAACACTGAAGCTTTCTTT	CASIGRTNTEAFF
NA	TRBJ1-1	TRBV5-8	NA	TGTGCCAGCATCAAAGGCCCAGAACTCACTGAAGCTTTCTTT	CASIKGPELTEAFF
NA	TRBJ2-2	TRBV6-5	NA	TGTGCCAGCAGTTACGTTACCGGGGAGCTGTTTTTT	CASSYVTGELFF
TRBD2	TRBJ2-1	TRBV29-1	NA	TGCAGCGTTGAGGGGCGGGAGGACTACAATGAGCAGTTCTTC	CSVEGREDYNEQFF
TRBD2	TRBJ2-1	TRBV15	NA	TGTGCCACCACCTCCAGTCTCCTAGCCACTAGCGGGAGGGCAATCGAGCAGTTCTTC	CATTSSLLATSGRAIEQFF
NA	TRBJ2-5	TRBV4-1	NA	TGCGCCAGCAGCCAATTTCTGGGGCAAGAGACCCAGTACTTC	CASSQFLGQETQYF
NA	TRBJ1-1	TRBV29-1	NA	TGCAGCGTTGAAGATCCTCGGGGCAGGGCGTTGAACACTGAAGCTTTCTTT	CSVEDPRGRALNTEAFF
NA	TRBJ2-3	TRBV5-1	NA	TGCGCCAGCCGGGCCGGGGTGGGGGTTCTAGATACGCAGTATTTT	CASRAGVGVLDTQYF
NA	TRBJ1-2	TRBV7-5	once	TGTGCCAGCAGCCAAAAGATGGATTTC	CASSQKMDF
TRBD1	TRBJ2-5	TRBV7-7	NA	TGTGCTAGCAGCTCTACAGGACAGGTCCAAGAGACCCAGTACTTC	CASSSTGQVQETQYF
NA	TRBJ2-4	TRBV7-9	NA	TGTGCCAGCAGCTCGACAATGGGGCCTAGGCGGGACATTCAGTACTTC	CASSSTMGPRRDIQYF
NA	TRBJ2-2	TRBV10-3	NA	TGTGCCATCAGTGAGTCAGGGCTAGCGAGCACCGGGGAGCTGTTTTTT	CAISESGLASTGELFF
TRBD1	TRBJ1-4	TRBV15	once	TGTGCCACCAGCAGGGGAGACAGGGTTAATGAAAAACTGTTTTTT	CATSRGDRVNEKLFF
TRBD2	TRBJ2-1	TRBV6-5	NA	TGTGCCAGCAGAGGACTAGCGGGAGGGTACAATGAGCAGTTCTTC	CASRGLAGGYNEQFF
NA	TRBJ2-1	TRBV5-6	NA	TGTGCCAGCAGCTTGGTGCGGGAAGGGTGGGATGAGCAGTTCTTC	CASSLVREGWDEQFF
TRBD2	TRBJ2-7	TRBV9	NA	TGTGCCAGCAGCGTGACCGGGACTAGCGGATACGAGCAGTACTTC	CASSVTGTSGYEQYF
NA	TRBJ2-1	TRBV19	once	TGTGCCAGTAGTATTGGACCGATTAATGAGCAGTTCTTC	CASSIGPINEQFF
NA	TRBJ2-1	TRBV9	NA	TGTGCCAGCAGCGTTGCGCGCCTTCCCCAATACAATGAGCAGTTCTTC	CASSVARLPQYNEQFF
TRBD2	TRBJ2-2	TRBV7-6	NA	TGTGCCAGCAGCTTGAATTTGCGGGAGCCCACGTCGGGGGAGCTGTTTTTT	CASSLNLREPTSGELFF
NA	TRBJ2-7	TRBV19	NA	TGTGCCAGTAGTCCTGGACTTCTCTACGAGCAGTACTTC	CASSPGLLYEQYF
NA	TRBJ2-2	TRBV15	NA	TGTGCCACCAGCAGATCCCTGGGGGCCGTGGTGAACACCGGGGAGCTGTTTTTT	CATSRSLGAVVNTGELFF
TRBD1	TRBJ2-7	TRBV27	NA	TGTGCCAGCAGTTTTACAGGGGGCACGGGGGAGCAGTACTTC	CASSFTGGTGEQYF
TRBD2	TRBJ2-1	TRBV4-3	NA	TGCGCCAGCAGCCGACTAGCGGGTACCAATGAGCAGTTCTTC	CASSRLAGTNEQFF
NA	TRBJ2-7	TRBV28	NA	TGTGCCAGCAGTTTGGAGCTAGAAGCCTACGAGCAGTACTTC	CASSLELEAYEQYF
TRBD2	TRBJ2-2	TRBV4-1	NA	TGCGCCAGCAGCCCAGAGACTAGCGGGGTTAACACCGGGGAGCTGTTTTTT	CASSPETSGVNTGELFF
NA	TRBJ1-5	TRBV28	NA	TGTGCCAGCAAGCTGGGCGGTCAGCCCCAGCATTTT	CASKLGGQPQHF
NA	TRBJ2-7	TRBV5-6	NA	TGTGCCAGCACCATGGGGGCACTGTACGAGCAGTACTTC	CASTMGALYEQYF
NA	TRBJ2-5	TRBV25-1	NA	TGTGCCAGCAGTGAGAAACGGTACCAAGAGACCCAGTACTTC	CASSEKRYQETQYF
TRBD2	TRBJ2-3	TRBV27	NA	TGTGCCAGCTTACCGGGTTGGGGGTACGTTGGGCGGGAGTCGGTAGATACGCAGTATTTT	CASLPGWGYVGRESVDTQYF
NA	TRBJ1-3	TRBV6-5	NA	TGTGCCAGCAGTTACAAGGGGTTCTCTGGAAACACCATATATTTT	CASSYKGFSGNTIYF
TRBD1	TRBJ2-7	TRBV6-5	NA	TGTGCCAGCAGTTCCCGCGACAGGGGCGCATACGAGCAGTACTTC	CASSSRDRGAYEQYF
NA	TRBJ2-5	TRBV4-1	NA	TGCGCCAGCAGCCAAGTGGGGGGAATGGAGACCCAGTACTTC	CASSQVGGMETQYF
TRBD2	TRBJ2-1	TRBV2	NA	TGTGCCAGTAGCGGGGGGGCAGCCTTAGAGCAGTTCTTC	CASSGGAALEQFF
NA	TRBJ2-7	TRBV27	NA	TGTGCCAGCAGTTACGCCCTTAGCCGCGAGCAGTACTTC	CASSYALSREQYF
NA	TRBJ2-3	TRBV10-3	NA	TGTGCCATCAGTGGGTCCTCGAGATCTAGCACAGATACGCAGTATTTT	CAISGSSRSSTDTQYF
TRBD2	TRBJ2-7	TRBV2	NA	TGTGCCAGCAGTGCCAGAGGACTAGCGGTGAACACACCCTCCTACGAGCAGTACTTC	CASSARGLAVNTPSYEQYF
NA	TRBJ2-7	TRBV9	NA	TGTGCCAGCAGCGTAGGGGGTCTAAACTCCTACGAGCAGTACTTC	CASSVGGLNSYEQYF
NA	TRBJ2-2	TRBV18	NA	TGTGCCAGCTCACCCCCCGGGACCAACACCGGGGAGCTGTTTTTT	CASSPPGTNTGELFF
NA	TRBJ1-5	TRBV27	NA	TGTGCCAGCAGAATGAGGGGGGGGCGCCAGCCCCAGCATTTT	CASRMRGGRQPQHF
NA	TRBJ2-7	TRBV15	NA	TGTGCCACCAGCAGAGAGGTCGGAATGCAGTACTTC	CATSREVGMQYF
TRBD1	TRBJ2-7	TRBV19	NA	TGTGCCAGTAGTATACCGGGACAGATATACGAGCAGTACTTC	CASSIPGQIYEQYF
TRBD1	TRBJ1-2	TRBV7-2	NA	TGTGCCAGCAGCTTGGGACAGCAAGCCACTAACTATGGCTACACCTTC	CASSLGQQATNYGYTF
NA	TRBJ2-7	TRBV5-4	NA	TGTGCCAGCAGCCCCTATGGGGACGAGCAGTACTTC	CASSPYGDEQYF
NA	TRBJ2-1	TRBV27	NA	TGTGCCAGCAGTTCGGAGGGCCCTCTATACAATGAGCAGTTCTTC	CASSSEGPLYNEQFF
NA	TRBJ2-7	TRBV7-6	NA	TGTGCCAGCAGCCCGCCTTCGGGGGAGCAGTACTTC	CASSPPSGEQYF